This TCR beta chain comes out of a study of blood T cell repertoires in COVID-19. Overall study: The United States, Italy and Spain supplied acute and convalescent COVID-19 samples. T cells, B-cell-depleted T cells, or PBMCs supplied cDNA or gDNA.

This clone was detected only once. Authors' data handling: By means of reference gene primer amplification, nucleated cell counts were estimated. Profiled with immunoSEQ multiplex PCR; TCRdb holds only in-frame clones, not every one. The V and J calls and clone size were taken over from that table, and D and trimming were inferred from the DNA. This sample has about 66,000 clones, with about 82% found just once. The material sequenced was peripheral blood. This sequence originates from a human donor in a cohort sampled during active COVID-19.

CDR3 DNA: TGTGCCAGCAGCAGAGGGACCGGGGACTATTCGGCCGGGGAGCTGTTTTTT. Translated, it gives CASSRGTGDYSAGELFF. The rearrangement joins TRBV11-3 to TRBJ2-2, with 7 bases matching TRBD2. This CDR3 has 17 residues. Germline lookup yields CDR1 SGHNT and CDR2 YENEEA. V lost 5 bases to trimming and J lost 6 bases; unmatched junction nucleotides: 15.